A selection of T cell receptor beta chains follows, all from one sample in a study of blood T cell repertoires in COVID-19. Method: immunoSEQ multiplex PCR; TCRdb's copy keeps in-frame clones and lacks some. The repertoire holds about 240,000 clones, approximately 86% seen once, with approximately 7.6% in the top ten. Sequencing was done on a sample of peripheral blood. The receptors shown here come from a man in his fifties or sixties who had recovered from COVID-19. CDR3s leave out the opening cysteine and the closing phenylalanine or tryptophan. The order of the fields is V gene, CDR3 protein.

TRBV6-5,ASSRAGMNTEAF
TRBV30,AWNPPGQGGEKLF
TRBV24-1,ATSDSGLGFTDTQY
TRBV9,ASSVATGVGSEQF
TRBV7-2,ASSIRLAGGPGDTQY
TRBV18,ASSQIGQPGDYGYT
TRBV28,ASSPQTGNQPQH
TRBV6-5,ASSYIQGGSGYT
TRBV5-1,ASSLMPLGQGGEKLF
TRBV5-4,ASSLLQGVTDTQY
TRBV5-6,ASRFRGPGANVLT